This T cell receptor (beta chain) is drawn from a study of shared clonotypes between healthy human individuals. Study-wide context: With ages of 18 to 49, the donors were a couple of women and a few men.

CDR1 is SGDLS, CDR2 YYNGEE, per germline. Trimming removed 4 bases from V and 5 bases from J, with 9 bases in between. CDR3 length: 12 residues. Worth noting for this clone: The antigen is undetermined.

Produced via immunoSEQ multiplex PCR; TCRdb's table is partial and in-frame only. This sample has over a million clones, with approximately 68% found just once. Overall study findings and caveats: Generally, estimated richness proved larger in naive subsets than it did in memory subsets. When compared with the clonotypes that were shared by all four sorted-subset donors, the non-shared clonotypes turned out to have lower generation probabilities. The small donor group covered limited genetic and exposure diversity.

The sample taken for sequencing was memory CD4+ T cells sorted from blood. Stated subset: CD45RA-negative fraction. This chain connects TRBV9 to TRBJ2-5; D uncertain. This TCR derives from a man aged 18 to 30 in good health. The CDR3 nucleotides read TGTGCCAGCAGCCCCGGGCACGAGACCCAGTACTTC. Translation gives CASSPGHETQYF.